Below are 5 T cell receptor beta chains sequenced from a single sample in a study of identical twins. MiXCR, applied by TCRdb to the 5' RACE reads, yields one record per CDR3 protein. The profile covers approximately 220,000 distinct CDR3 sequences, with about 7.5% appearing a single time and 1.9% taken by the ten largest. This sample also belongs to another study, concerning yellow fever vaccine responses in identical twins.

Specimen: memory (CD45RO+) T cells sorted from blood. The receptors come from a young woman in good health.

V gene TRBV6-1 combines with J gene TRBJ2-7; 9 bases map to TRBD1. J gave up 1 base and V 6 bases, and 10 bases lay outside the gene matches. Germline V gene lookup returns CDR1 MNHNS and CDR2 SASEGT. This CDR3 comprises 16 residues. The CDR3 here is CASRPLAGTGSYEQYF. The CDR3 DNA sequence: TGTGCCAGCAGACCCCTGGCCGGGACAGGGTCCTACGAGCAGTACTTC.

This clonotype has ten or more counts. The chain is built from TRBV6-5 and TRBJ1-2; possibly TRBD1 for D (5 bases). The germline V gene encodes CDR1 MNHEY and CDR2 SVGAGI. The CDR3 contains 13 residues. The V gene lost 2 bases and the J gene lost 8 bases, with 12 bases spanning the gap. For the CDR3, the DNA is TGTGCCAGCAGTTACGACAGCTCAGAGGGCTACACCTTC. Protein sequence: CASSYDSSEGYTF.

This clonotype was detected a few times. This chain joins TRBV6-5 and TRBJ1-3; perhaps TRBD1 as D (5 bases). The germline gives CDR1 MNHEY, CDR2 SVGAGI. The CDR3 is 16 residues long. Trimming stripped 2 bases from V and 4 bases from J, with 15 bases between. CDR3 DNA: TGTGCCAGCAGTTACGTCAGGCCCCAGGGAGGAAACACCATATATTTT. It yields the protein CASSYVRPQGGNTIYF.

The chain uses TRBV7-9 and TRBJ2-1, with 7 bases matching TRBD1. CDR1 is SEHNR, CDR2 FQNEAQ, per germline (reference sequence). The CDR3 extends over 15 amino acids. Unmatched junction bases numbered 3, after V lost 1 base and J lost 3 bases. The CDR3, as DNA: TGTGCCAGCAGCTTAGAGGACAGGCACTACAATGAGCAGTTCTTC. Its protein is CASSLEDRHYNEQFF.

This clonotype was seen repeatedly, ten times or more. This chain uses TRBV14 with TRBJ2-3; 10 bases are shared with TRBD1. V was pared by 3 bases and J by 6 bases, with 9 bases of the junction left unmatched. CDR3 length: 16 amino acids. Germline CDR1 reads SGHDN; CDR2 reads FVKESK. The CDR3 protein is CASSHLRQGAWDTQYF. The DNA of the CDR3 is TGTGCCAGCAGCCACCTGAGACAGGGGGCATGGGATACGCAGTATTTT. Complete variable domain (other parts from reference TRBV14 and TRBJ2-3): EAGVTQFPSHSVIEKGQTVTLRCDPISGHDNLYWYRRVMGKEIKFLLHFVKESKQDESGMPNNRFLAERTGGTYSTLKVQPAELEDSGVYFCASSHLRQGAWDTQYFGPGTRLTVL.